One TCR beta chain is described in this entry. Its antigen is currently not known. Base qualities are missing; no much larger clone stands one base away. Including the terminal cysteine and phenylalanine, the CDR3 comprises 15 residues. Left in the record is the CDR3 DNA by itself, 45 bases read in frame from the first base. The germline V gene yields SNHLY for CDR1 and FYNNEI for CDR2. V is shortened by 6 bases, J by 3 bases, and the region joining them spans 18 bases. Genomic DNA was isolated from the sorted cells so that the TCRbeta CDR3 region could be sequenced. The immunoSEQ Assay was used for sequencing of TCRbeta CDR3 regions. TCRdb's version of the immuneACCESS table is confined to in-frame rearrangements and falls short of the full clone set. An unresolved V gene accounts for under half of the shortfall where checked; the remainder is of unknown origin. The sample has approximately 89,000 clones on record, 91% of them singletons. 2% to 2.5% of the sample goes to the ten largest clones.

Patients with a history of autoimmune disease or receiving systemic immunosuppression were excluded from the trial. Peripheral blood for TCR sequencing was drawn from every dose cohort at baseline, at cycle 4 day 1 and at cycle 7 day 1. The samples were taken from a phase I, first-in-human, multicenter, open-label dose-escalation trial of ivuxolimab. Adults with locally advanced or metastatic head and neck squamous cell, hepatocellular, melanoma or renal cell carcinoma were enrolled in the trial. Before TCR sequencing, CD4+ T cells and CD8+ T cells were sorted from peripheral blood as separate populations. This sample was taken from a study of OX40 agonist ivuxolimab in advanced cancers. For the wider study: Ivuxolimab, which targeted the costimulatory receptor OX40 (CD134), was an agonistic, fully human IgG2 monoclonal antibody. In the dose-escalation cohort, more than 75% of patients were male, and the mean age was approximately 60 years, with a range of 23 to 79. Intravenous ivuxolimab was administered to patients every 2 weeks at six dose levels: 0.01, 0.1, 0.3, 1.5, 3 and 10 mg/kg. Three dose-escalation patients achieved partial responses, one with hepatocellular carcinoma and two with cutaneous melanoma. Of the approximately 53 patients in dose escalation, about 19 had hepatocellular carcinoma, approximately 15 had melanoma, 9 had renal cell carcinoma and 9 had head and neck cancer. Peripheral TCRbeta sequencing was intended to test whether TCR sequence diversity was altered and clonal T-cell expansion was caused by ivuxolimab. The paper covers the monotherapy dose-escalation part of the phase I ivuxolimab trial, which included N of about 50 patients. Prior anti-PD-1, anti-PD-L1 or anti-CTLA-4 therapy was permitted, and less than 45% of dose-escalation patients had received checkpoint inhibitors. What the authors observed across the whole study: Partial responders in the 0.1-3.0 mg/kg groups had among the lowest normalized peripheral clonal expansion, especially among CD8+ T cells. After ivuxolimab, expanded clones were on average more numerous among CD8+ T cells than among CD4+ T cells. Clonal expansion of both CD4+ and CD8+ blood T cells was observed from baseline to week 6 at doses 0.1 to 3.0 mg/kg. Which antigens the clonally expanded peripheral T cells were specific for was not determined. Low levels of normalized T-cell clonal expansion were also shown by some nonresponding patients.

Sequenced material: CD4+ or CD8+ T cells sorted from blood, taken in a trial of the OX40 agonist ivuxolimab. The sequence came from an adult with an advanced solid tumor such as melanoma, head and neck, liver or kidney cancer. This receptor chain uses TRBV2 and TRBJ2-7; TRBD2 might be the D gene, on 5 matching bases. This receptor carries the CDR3 CASSQSDPRVYEQYF. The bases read TGTGCCAGCAGCCAGAGCGACCCGCGGGTCTACGAGCAGTACTTC.